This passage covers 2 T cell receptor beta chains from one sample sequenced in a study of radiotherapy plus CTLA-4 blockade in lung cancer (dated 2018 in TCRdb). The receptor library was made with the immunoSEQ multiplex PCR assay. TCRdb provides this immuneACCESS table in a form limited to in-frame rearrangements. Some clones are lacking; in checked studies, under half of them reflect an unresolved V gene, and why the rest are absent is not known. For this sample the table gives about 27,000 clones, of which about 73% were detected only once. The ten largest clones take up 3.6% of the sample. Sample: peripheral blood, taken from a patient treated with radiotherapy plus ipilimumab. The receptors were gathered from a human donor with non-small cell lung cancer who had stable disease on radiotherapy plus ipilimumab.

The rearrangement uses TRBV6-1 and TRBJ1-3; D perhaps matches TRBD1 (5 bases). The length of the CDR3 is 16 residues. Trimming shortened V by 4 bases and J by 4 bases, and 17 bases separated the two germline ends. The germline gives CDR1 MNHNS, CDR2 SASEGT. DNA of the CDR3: TGTGCCAGCAGTGGAGCCGTGGGGGAAGGCGGAAACACCATATATTTT. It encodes CASSGAVGEGGNTIYF.

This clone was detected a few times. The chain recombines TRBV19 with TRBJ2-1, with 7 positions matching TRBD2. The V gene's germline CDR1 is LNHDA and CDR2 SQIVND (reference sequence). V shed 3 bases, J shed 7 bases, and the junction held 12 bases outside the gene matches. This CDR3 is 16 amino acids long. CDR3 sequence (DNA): TGTGCCAGTAGTATCTCTAGCGGAGGGTCAGGGAATGAGCAGTTCTTC. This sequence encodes CASSISSGGSGNEQFF.